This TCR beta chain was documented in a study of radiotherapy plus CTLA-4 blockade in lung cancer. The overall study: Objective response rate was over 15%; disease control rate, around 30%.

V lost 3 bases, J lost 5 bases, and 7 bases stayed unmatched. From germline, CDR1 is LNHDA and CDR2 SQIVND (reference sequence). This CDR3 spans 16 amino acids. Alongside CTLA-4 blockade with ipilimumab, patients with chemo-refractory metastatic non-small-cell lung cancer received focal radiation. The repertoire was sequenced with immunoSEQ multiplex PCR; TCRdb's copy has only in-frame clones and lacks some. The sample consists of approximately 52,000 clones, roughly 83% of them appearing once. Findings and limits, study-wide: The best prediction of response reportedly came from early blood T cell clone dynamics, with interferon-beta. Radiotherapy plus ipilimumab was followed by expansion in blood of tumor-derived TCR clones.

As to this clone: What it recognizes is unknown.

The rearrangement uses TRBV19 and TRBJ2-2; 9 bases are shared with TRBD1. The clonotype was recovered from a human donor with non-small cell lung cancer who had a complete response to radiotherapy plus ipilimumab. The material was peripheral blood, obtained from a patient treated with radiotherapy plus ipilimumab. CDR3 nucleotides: TGTGCCAGTAGTATCCCGGGACAGGGAGGGACCGGGGAGCTGTTTTTT. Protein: CASSIPGQGGTGELFF.